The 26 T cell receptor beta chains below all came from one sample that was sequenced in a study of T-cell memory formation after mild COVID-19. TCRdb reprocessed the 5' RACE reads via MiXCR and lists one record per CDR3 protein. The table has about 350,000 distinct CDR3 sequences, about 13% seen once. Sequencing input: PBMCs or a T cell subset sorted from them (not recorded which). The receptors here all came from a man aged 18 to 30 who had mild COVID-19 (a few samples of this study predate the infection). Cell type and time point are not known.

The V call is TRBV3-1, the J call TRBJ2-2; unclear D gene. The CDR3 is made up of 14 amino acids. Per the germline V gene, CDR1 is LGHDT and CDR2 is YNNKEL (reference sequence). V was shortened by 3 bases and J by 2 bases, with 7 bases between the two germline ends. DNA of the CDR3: TGTGCCAGCAGCCAGGCGATAAACACCGGGGAGCTGTTTTTT. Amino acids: CASSQAINTGELFF.

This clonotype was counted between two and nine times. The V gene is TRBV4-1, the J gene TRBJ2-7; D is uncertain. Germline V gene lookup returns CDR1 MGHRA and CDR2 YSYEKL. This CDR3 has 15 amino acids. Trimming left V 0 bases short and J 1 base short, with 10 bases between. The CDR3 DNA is TGCGCCAGCAGCCAAGAATGGCTGTATTCCTACGAGCAGTACTTC. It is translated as CASSQEWLYSYEQYF.

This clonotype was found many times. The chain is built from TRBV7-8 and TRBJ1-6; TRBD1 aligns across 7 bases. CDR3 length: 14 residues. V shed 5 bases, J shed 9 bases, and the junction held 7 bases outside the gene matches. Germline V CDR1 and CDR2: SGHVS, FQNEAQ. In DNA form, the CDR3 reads TGTGCCAGCAGCCCTAGGACAGGCAGTTCACCCCTCCACTTT. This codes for CASSPRTGSSPLHF. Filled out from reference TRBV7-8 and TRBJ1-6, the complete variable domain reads GAGVSQSPRYKVAKRGQDVALRCDPISGHVSLFWYQQALGQGPEFLTYFQNEAQLDKSGLPSDRFFAERPEGSVSTLKIQRTQQEDSAVYLCASSPRTGSSPLHFGNGTRLTVT.

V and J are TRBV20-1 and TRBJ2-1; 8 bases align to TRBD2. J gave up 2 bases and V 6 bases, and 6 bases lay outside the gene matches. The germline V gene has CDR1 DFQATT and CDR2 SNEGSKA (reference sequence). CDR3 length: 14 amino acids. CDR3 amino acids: CSAAGGRTYNEQFF. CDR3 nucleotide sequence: TGCAGTGCGGCGGGGGGCCGAACCTACAATGAGCAGTTCTTC.

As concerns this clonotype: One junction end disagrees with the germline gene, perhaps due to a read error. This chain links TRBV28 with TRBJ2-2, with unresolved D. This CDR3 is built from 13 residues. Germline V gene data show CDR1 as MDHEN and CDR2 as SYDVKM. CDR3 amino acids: CAGSWGNTGELFF. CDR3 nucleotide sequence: TGTGCCGGCAGTTGGGGGAACACCGGGGAGCTGTTTTTT. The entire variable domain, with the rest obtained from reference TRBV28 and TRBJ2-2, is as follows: DVKVTQSSRYLVKRTGEKVFLECVQDMDHENMFWYRQDPGLGLRLIYFSYDVKMKEKGDIPEGYSVSREKKERFSLILESASTNQTSMYLCAGSWGNTGELFFGEGSRLTVL.

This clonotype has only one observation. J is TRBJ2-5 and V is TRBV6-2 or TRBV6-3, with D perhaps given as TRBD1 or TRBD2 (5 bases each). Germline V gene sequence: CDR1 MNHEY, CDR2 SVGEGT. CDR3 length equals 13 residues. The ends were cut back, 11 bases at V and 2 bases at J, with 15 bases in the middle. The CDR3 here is CAVSRDHQETQYF. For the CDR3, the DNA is TGTGCCGTCTCCCGGGACCATCAAGAGACCCAGTACTTC.

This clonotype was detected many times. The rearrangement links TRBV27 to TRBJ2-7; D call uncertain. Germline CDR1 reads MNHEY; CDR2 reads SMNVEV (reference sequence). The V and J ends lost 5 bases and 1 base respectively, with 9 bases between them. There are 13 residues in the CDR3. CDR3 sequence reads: CASSHGPSYEQYV. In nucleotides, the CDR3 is TGTGCCAGCAGTCACGGGCCATCCTACGAGCAGTACGTC.

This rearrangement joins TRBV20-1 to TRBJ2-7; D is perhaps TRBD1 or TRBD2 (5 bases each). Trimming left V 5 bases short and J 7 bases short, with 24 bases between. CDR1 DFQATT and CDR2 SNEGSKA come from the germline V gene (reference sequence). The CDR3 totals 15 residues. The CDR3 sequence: CSAFDLGPQSGEQYF. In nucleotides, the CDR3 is TGCAGTGCTTTTGATCTGGGGCCCCAGTCGGGAGAGCAGTACTTC.

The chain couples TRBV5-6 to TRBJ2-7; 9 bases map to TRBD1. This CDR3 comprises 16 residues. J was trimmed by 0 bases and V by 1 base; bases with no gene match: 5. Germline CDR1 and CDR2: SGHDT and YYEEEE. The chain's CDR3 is CASSLWGTGSSYEQYV. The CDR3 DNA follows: TGTGCCAGCAGCTTGTGGGGGACAGGGAGCTCCTACGAGCAGTACGTC.

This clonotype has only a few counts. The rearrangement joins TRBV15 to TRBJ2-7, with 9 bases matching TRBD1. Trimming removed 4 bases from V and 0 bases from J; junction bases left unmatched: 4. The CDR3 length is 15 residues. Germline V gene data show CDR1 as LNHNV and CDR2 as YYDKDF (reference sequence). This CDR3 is CATSKRDRDSYEQYV. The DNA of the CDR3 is TGTGCCACCAGCAAAAGGGACAGGGACTCCTACGAGCAGTACGTC.

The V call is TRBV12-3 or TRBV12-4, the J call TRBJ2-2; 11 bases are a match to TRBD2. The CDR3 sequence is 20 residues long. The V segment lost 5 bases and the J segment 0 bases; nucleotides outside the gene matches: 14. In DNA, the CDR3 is TGTGCCAGCAGTGCCAGGCCAGTAACTAGCGGGGGAACGAACACCGGGGAGCTGTTTTTT. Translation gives CASSARPVTSGGTNTGELFF.

The CDR3 nucleotides are TGCGCCAGCAGCCAAGATCCATGGGGGAAGGGGAATTCACCCCTCCACTTT. It yields the protein CASSQDPWGKGNSPLHF. The chain employs TRBV4-1 and TRBJ1-6; D might be TRBD1 (5 bases). Germline lookup yields CDR1 MGHRA and CDR2 YSYEKL. The CDR3 extends over 17 amino acids. With 0 bases removed from V and 7 bases from J, the gap between germline ends came to 16 bases.

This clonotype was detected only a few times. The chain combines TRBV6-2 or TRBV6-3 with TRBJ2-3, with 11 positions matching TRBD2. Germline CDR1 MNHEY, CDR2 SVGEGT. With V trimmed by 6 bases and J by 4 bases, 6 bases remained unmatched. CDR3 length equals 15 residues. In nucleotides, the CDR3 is TGTGCCAGCAGCCACCTAGCGGGGGGTGCAGATACGCAGTATTTT. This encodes CASSHLAGGADTQYF.

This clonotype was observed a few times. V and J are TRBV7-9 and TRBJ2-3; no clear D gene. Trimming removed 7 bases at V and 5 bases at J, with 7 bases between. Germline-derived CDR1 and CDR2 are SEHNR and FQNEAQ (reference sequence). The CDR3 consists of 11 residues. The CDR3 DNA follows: TGTGCCAGCAACTATATAGATACGCAGTATTTT. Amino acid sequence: CASNYIDTQYF.

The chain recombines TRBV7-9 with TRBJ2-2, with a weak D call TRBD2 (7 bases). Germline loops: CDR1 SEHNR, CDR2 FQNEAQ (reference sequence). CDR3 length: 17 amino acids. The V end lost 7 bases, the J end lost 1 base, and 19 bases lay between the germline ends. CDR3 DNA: TGTGCCAGCATCCCCTGGGGGGGACACAAGAACACCGGGGAGCTGTTTTTT. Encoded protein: CASIPWGGHKNTGELFF.

The CDR3 DNA reads as TGCGCCAGCAGCTTGGTCCAGGGATTCGCCTACGAGCAGTACTTC. Residues: CASSLVQGFAYEQYF. The chain couples TRBV5-1 to TRBJ2-7; D may be TRBD1 (5 bases). Deletions cut 0 bases from V and 2 bases from J, with 12 bases between. CDR3 length: 15 residues. CDR1 is SGHRS and CDR2 is YFSETQ in the germline V gene.

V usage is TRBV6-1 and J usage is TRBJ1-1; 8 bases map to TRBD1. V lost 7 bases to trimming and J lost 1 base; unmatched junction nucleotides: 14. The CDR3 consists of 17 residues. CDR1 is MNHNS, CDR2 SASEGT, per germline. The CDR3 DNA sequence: TGTGCCAGCATTGGGGCGCCGGGACAGGATACGAACACTGAAGCTTTCTTT. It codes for CASIGAPGQDTNTEAFF.

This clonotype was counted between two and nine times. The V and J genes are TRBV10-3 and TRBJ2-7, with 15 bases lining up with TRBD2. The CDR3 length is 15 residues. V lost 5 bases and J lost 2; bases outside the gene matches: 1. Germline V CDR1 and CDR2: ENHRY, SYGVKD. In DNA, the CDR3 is TGTGCCATCAGTAGGACTAGCGGGGGGGCCTACGAGCAGTACTTC. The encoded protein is CAISRTSGGAYEQYF.

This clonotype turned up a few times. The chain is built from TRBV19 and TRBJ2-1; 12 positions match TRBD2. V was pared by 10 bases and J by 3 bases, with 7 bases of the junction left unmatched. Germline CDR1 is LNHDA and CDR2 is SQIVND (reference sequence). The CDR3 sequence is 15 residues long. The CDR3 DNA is TGTGCCACCGCTAGCGGGGGGGCCCTCTACAATGAGCAGTTCTTC. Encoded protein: CATASGGALYNEQFF. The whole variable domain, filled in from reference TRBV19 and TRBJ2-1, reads DGGITQSPKYLFRKEGQNVTLSCEQNLNHDAMYWYRQDPGQGLRLIYYSQIVNDFQKGDIAEGYSVSREKKESFPLTVTSAQKNPTAFYLCATASGGALYNEQFFGPGTRLTVL.

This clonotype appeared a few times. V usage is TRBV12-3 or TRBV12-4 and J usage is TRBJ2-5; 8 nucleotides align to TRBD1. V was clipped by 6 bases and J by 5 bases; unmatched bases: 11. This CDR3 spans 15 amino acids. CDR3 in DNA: TGTGCCAGCAGCCTAGACAGGGGCCCTGGGGAGACCCAGTACTTC. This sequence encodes CASSLDRGPGETQYF.

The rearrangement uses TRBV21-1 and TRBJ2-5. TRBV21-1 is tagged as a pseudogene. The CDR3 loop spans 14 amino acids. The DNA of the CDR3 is TGTGCCAGCAGCAAAGATGTGGACCAAGAGACCCAGTACTTC. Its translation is CASSKDVDQETQYF.

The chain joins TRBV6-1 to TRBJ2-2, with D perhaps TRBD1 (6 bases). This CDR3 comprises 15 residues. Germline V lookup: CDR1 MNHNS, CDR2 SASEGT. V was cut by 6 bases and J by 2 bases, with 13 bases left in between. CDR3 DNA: TGTGCCAGCAGCAGTCAGGGGTTCAACACCGGGGAGCTGTTTTTT. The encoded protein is CASSSQGFNTGELFF.

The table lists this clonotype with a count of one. The CDR3 coding sequence is TGTGCCAGCAGCCCCACTAGCGGGAGTCTCTATGAGCAGTTCTTC. Encoded protein: CASSPTSGSLYEQFF. This chain uses TRBV7-2 with TRBJ2-1; 11 nucleotides agree with TRBD2. Germline trimming cut 5 bases from V and 8 bases from J; bases unmatched to any gene: 8. Germline V lookup: CDR1 SGHTA, CDR2 FQGNSA. This CDR3 region has 15 residues. Complete variable domain (other parts from reference TRBV7-2 and TRBJ2-1): GAGVSQSPSNKVTEKGKDVELRCDPISGHTALYWYRQSLGQGLEFLIYFQGNSAPDKSGLPSDRFSAERTGGSVSTLTIQRTQQEDSAVYLCASSPTSGSLYEQFFGPGTRLTVL.

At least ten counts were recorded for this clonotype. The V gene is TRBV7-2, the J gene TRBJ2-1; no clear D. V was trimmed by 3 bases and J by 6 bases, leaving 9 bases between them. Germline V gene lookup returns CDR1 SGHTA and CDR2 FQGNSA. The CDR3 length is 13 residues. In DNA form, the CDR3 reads TGTGCCAGCAGCTTCCCGGGTGGCAATGAGCAGTTCTTC. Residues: CASSFPGGNEQFF. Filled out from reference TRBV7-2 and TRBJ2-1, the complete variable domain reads GAGVSQSPSNKVTEKGKDVELRCDPISGHTALYWYRQSLGQGLEFLIYFQGNSAPDKSGLPSDRFSAERTGGSVSTLTIQRTQQEDSAVYLCASSFPGGNEQFFGPGTRLTVL.

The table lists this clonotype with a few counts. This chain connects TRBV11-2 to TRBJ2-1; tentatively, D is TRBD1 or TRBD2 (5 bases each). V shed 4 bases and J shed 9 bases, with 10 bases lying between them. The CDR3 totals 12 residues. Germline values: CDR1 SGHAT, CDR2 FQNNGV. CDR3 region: CASSSQGPEQFF. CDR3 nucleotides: TGTGCCAGCAGCTCCCAGGGACCTGAGCAGTTCTTC.

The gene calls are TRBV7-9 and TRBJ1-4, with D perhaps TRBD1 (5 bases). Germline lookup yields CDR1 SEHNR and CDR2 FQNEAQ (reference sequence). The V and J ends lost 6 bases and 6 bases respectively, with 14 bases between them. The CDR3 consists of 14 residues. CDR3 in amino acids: CASRGRGYHEKLFF. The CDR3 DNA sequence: TGTGCCAGCAGGGGCCGGGGGTATCATGAAAAACTGTTTTTT.